This record covers a single TCR beta chain. Its antigen is not identified. Regarding treatment: roughly ten-day PBMC culture with coronavirus spike peptide pools or control peptides (ViraFEST assay). Convalescent patients tested SARS-CoV-2 PCR positive from March to December 2020, before Alpha, Beta and Delta emerged. PBMC cultures, at approximately 2 million cells per well, received approximately 9.4 IU/ml IL-2 and approximately 10 ug/ml peptide pools. These data belong to a study of vaccination and CD4 T cells after COVID-19. For the study at large: Two doses of either BNT162b2 or mRNA-1273 vaccine were given to participants.

Regarding the study as a whole: Convalescent patients saw a median 86.3% of their reactive clones show up only after vaccination.

This CDR3 spans 17 amino acids. The ends were cut back, 0 bases at V and 5 bases at J, with 20 bases in the middle. Germline CDR1 reads SGHNT; CDR2 reads YENEEA. The Oncomine TCR Beta short-read assay was applied to DNA of cultured CD4+ T cells. TCRdb analysed the PCR reads with MiXCR anew, one entry per CDR3 protein. The sample yields 7,600 or so distinct CDR3 sequences, approximately 59% seen once. Sequencing input: CD4+ T cells from blood, cultured in vitro. The sequence was obtained from a human donor who had recovered from COVID-19. This chain links TRBV11-3 with TRBJ2-7; TRBD2 might be the D (6 bases). CDR3 region: CASSLEAGSGLGNEQYF. The CDR3 DNA follows: TGTGCCAGCAGCTTAGAGGCGGGGTCGGGGTTGGGTAACGAGCAGTACTTC.